This T cell receptor beta chain is from a study of blood T cell repertoires in COVID-19. The overall study: Samples came from the United States, Italy and Spain, spanning acute and convalescent COVID-19. T cells, B-cell-depleted T cells, or PBMCs provided the cDNA or gDNA that served as material.

The CDR3 runs 18 residues. Germline assignment: CDR1 ENHRY and CDR2 SYGVKD. The ends lost 6 bases at V and 0 bases at J; junction bases unmatched: 10. In the authors' workflow: The authors estimated nucleated cell counts from reference gene primer amplification. Here immunoSEQ multiplex PCR was the method, and the copy in TCRdb shows in-frame clones only, minus some. V, J and clone size were drawn from that table, and D and trimming were deduced from the DNA. The sample gives some 250,000 clones, approximately 82% of which show up once; roughly 1.9% is in the top ten. The sequencing input was peripheral blood. The V and J genes are TRBV10-3 and TRBJ2-6, with 8 bases that match TRBD1. This TCR came from a man between 25 and 39 years old who had recovered from COVID-19. The CDR3 protein is CAISAFGQGASGANVLTF. CDR3 nucleotide sequence: TGTGCCATCAGCGCATTCGGACAGGGAGCCTCTGGGGCCAACGTCCTGACTTTC.